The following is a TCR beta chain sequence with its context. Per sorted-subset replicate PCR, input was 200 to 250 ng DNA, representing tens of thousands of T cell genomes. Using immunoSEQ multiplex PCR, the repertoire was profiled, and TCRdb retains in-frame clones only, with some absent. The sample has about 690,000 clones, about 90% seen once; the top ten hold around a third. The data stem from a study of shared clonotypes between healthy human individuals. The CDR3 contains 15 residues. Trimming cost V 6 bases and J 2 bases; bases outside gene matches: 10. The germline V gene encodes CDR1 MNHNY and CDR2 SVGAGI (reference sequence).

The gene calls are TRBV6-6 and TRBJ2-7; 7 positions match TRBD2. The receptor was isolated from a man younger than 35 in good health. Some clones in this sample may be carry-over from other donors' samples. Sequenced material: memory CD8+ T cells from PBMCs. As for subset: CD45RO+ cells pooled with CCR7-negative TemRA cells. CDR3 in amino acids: CASRKLAHPTYEQYF. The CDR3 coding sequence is TGTGCCAGCAGAAAACTAGCGCATCCTACCTACGAGCAGTACTTC.